The 8 T cell receptor beta chains in this list originate from one sample, sequenced in a study of glioma-infiltrating T cells after dendritic cell vaccination. Assay used: immunoSEQ multiplex PCR; TCRdb lists only in-frame clones, some missing. Of more than 95,000 clones listed, 75% to 85% were seen once; the top ten hold roughly 12%. The starting material was blood, obtained before dendritic cell vaccination. The receptors were sampled from a human donor with glioblastoma.

The rearrangement uses TRBV10-1 and TRBJ2-2; TRBD1 matches at 7 bases. Germline V gives CDR1 WNHNN, CDR2 SYGVQD (reference sequence). With 9 bases clipped from V and 0 bases from J, the junction kept 1 base outside the gene matches. This CDR3 contains 13 residues. The CDR3 DNA reads as TGCGCCAGTCAGGGGGCGAACACCGGGGAGCTGTTTTTT. This codes for CASQGANTGELFF.

The chain carries TRBV18 and TRBJ2-1; 8 bases are shared with TRBD2. This CDR3 region has 16 residues. The J segment lost 4 bases and the V segment lost 3 bases, leaving 8 bases of the junction unmatched. The germline gives CDR1 KGHSH, CDR2 LQKENI. CDR3 sequence reads: CASSPPSGSGYNEQFF. The CDR3 DNA is TGTGCCAGCTCACCGCCTAGCGGGTCAGGATACAATGAGCAGTTCTTC.

The sample holds one count of this clone. The V gene is TRBV11-3, the J gene TRBJ1-2; weak D call: TRBD1 (6 bases). The CDR3 runs to 15 residues. From germline, CDR1 is SGHNT and CDR2 YENEEA. V was pared by 1 base and J by 5 bases, with 14 bases between. The DNA of the CDR3 is TGTGCCAGCAGCTTAGGGGGCAGGGGCCAATATGGCTACACCTTC. Translated: CASSLGGRGQYGYTF.

The CDR3 spells CASRGQSNQPQHF. As DNA, the CDR3 is TGTGCCAGCAGGGGGCAAAGCAATCAGCCCCAGCATTTT. The rearrangement uses TRBV7-2 and TRBJ1-5; maybe TRBD1 (5 bases). Deletions cut 6 bases from V and 1 base from J, with 7 bases between. The CDR3 runs 13 residues. The germline CDR1 and CDR2 sequences are SGHTA and FQGNSA. Together with reference TRBV7-2 and TRBJ1-5, the CDR3 gives the full variable domain: GAGVSQSPSNKVTEKGKDVELRCDPISGHTALYWYRQSLGQGLEFLIYFQGNSAPDKSGLPSDRFSAERTGGSVSTLTIQRTQQEDSAVYLCASRGQSNQPQHFGDGTRLSIL.

The gene calls are TRBV4-1 and TRBJ2-2; a possible D gene is TRBD2 (5 bases). The CDR3 spans 15 residues. Deletions cut 2 bases from V and 5 bases from J, with 12 bases between. CDR1 is MGHRA and CDR2 is YSYEKL in the germline V gene. In DNA form, the CDR3 reads TGCGCCAGCAGCCAAACAAGACCGGGAACCGGGGAGCTGTTTTTT. This sequence encodes CASSQTRPGTGELFF.

The chain uses TRBV27 and TRBJ2-2; 8 positions match TRBD2. V was clipped by 8 bases and J by 5 bases; unmatched bases: 10. The CDR3 runs to 15 residues. Per germline, CDR1 MNHEY and CDR2 SMNVEV (reference sequence). The CDR3: CASVSGVMGTGELFF. As DNA, the CDR3 is TGTGCCAGCGTTAGCGGGGTGATGGGGACCGGGGAGCTGTTTTTT.

Turning to this clone: One junction end disagrees with the germline gene, perhaps due to a read error. The chain recombines TRBV6-5 with TRBJ2-1; no reliable D call. Germline loops: CDR1 MNHEY, CDR2 SVGAGI. The CDR3 contains 14 residues. The CDR3 here is CASSRAGSNNEQFF. The CDR3 coding sequence is TGTGCCAGCAGCCGTGCAGGCTCCAACAATGAGCAGTTCTTC.

The chain is built from TRBV5-6 and TRBJ1-1, with 7 nucleotides matching TRBD1. From germline, CDR1 is SGHDT and CDR2 YYEEEE. There are 14 residues in the CDR3. Losses at the gene ends were 4 bases for V and 1 base for J; bases not matched to a gene: 4. CDR3 sequence reads: CASSSRGWNTEAFF. CDR3 DNA sequence: TGTGCCAGCAGCAGCAGGGGGTGGAACACTGAAGCTTTCTTT.